Each of the 8 T cell receptor beta chains below was sequenced from the same sample in a study of cytomegalovirus exposure and HLA in healthy donors. PCR used 60 Vbeta primers and 13 Jbeta primers. Profiled with immunoSEQ multiplex PCR; TCRdb holds only in-frame clones, not every one. The data contain approximately 110,000 clones, 65% to 75% of them singletons. The sequenced sample consisted of PBMCs. Receptors originate from a man aged 35 to 55 in good health and CMV-seropositive.

The chain employs TRBV4-2 and TRBJ2-2, with 10 bases matching TRBD2. The length of the CDR3 is 15 residues. Germline V lookup: CDR1 LGHNA, CDR2 YNFKEQ. The V gene end was trimmed by 5 bases and the J gene end by 1 base; junction bases not matched to a gene: 1. Here the CDR3 reads CASSSSGGNTGELFF. CDR3 nucleotide sequence: TGTGCCAGCAGCTCTAGCGGGGGGAACACCGGGGAGCTGTTTTTT.

The chain recombines TRBV25-1 with TRBJ2-7; 7 bases map to TRBD1. CDR3 size: 14 residues. The ends lost 8 bases at V and 3 bases at J; junction bases unmatched: 10. Germline CDR1 MGHDK, CDR2 SYGVNS. The CDR3 reads CASAPTGQVYEQYF. As DNA, the CDR3 is TGTGCCAGCGCCCCGACAGGGCAGGTCTACGAGCAGTACTTC.

CDR3 DNA sequence: TGTGCCAGTAAGACCGGGACATGGAATTCACCCCTCCACTTT. Translating gives CASKTGTWNSPLHF. This sequence joins TRBV28 and TRBJ1-6, with D possibly being TRBD1 (6 bases). Deletions cut 9 bases from V and 7 bases from J, with 16 bases between. Germline V gives CDR1 MDHEN, CDR2 SYDVKM. This CDR3 is built from 14 residues.

This chain connects TRBV27 to TRBJ2-7; D possibly corresponds to TRBD2 (5 bases). Germline V gene sequence: CDR1 MNHEY, CDR2 SMNVEV (reference sequence). The germline V and J ends were trimmed by 5 bases and 2 bases, with 22 bases remaining between them. The CDR3 runs to 17 residues. The CDR3 bases are TGTGCCAGCAGTCCAATCCAACTAGTCCGGGGAACCTACGAGCAGTACTTC. This gives the protein CASSPIQLVRGTYEQYF.

The chain employs TRBV10-2 and TRBJ2-1, with 9 bases aligning to TRBD2. Germline CDR1 and CDR2: WSHSY and SAAADI. V lost 2 bases and J lost 5; bases outside the gene matches: 10. CDR3 length: 17 residues. Here the CDR3 reads CASSEKAWLAGHNEQFF. In DNA form, the CDR3 reads TGCGCCAGCAGTGAGAAAGCGTGGCTAGCGGGACACAATGAGCAGTTCTTC.

The CDR3 sequence: CASSGTSGRVNEQFF. In DNA form, the CDR3 reads TGTGCCAGCAGCGGGACTAGCGGGAGGGTGAATGAGCAGTTCTTC. The V and J genes are TRBV2 and TRBJ2-1, with TRBD2 matching over 16 bases. The junction had 3 bases not matched to a gene; V was cut back by 6 bases and J by 7 bases. The CDR3 is made up of 15 amino acids. Germline assignment: CDR1 SNHLY and CDR2 FYNNEI. The complete variable domain, with remaining parts taken from reference TRBV2 and TRBJ2-1, reads EPEVTQTPSHQVTQMGQEVILRCVPISNHLYFYWYRQILGQKVEFLVSFYNNEISEKSEIFDDQFSVERPDGSNFTLKIRSTKLEDSAMYFCASSGTSGRVNEQFFGPGTRLTVL.

V usage is TRBV6-4 and J usage is TRBJ2-3, with 11 bases lining up with TRBD1. J was trimmed by 2 bases and V by 2 bases; bases with no gene match: 0. CDR3 length: 15 residues. CDR1 is MRHNA, CDR2 SNTAGT, per germline. CDR3 nucleotide sequence: TGTGCCAGCAGTGACGGACAGGGGGCCACAGATACGCAGTATTTT. Its protein product is CASSDGQGATDTQYF.

This sequence joins TRBV7-2 and TRBJ2-1, with 10 bases that match TRBD2. The V gene end was trimmed by 4 bases and the J gene end by 8 bases; junction bases not matched to a gene: 8. The CDR3 contains 15 residues. Germline V CDR1 and CDR2: SGHTA, FQGNSA. This CDR3 reads CASSYSGRAPHEQFF. CDR3 nucleotide sequence: TGTGCCAGCAGCTACAGCGGGAGGGCCCCCCATGAGCAGTTCTTC.